The T cell receptor (beta chain) under discussion was sequenced for a study of control samples from healthy donors and cancer patients. Profiled with immunoSEQ multiplex PCR; TCRdb holds only in-frame clones, not every one. Here the sample spans approximately 190,000 clones, 91% being singletons. The CDR3 is 12 amino acids. V lost 7 bases and J lost 4, with 10 bases in between. Per germline, CDR1 SNHLY and CDR2 FYNNEI. The TCR originated in a man in his thirties or forties in good health. The chain has TRBV2 and TRBJ1-2; a possible D gene is TRBD1 (5 bases). The sequenced sample was blood. The CDR3 loop is CASIRQTYGYTF. The DNA of the CDR3 is TGTGCCAGCATTAGACAGACCTATGGCTACACCTTC. Full variable domain (remainder filled in from reference TRBV2 and TRBJ1-2): EPEVTQTPSHQVTQMGQEVILRCVPISNHLYFYWYRQILGQKVEFLVSFYNNEISEKSEIFDDQFSVERPDGSNFTLKIRSTKLEDSAMYFCASIRQTYGYTFGSGTRLTVV.